Following are 18 T cell receptor beta chains from one sample sequenced in a study of T cell responses to AZD1222 COVID-19 vaccine. The assay was immunoSEQ multiplex PCR, and TCRdb's table has in-frame clones only and misses some. Among roughly 120,000 clones, 80% to 90% were seen once, and the ten largest hold 7% to 8%. The starting material was peripheral blood, obtained on day 0 of AZD1222 vaccination. The receptors come from an adult in good health.

The chain carries TRBV7-9 and TRBJ2-3; no clear D. CDR1 is SEHNR and CDR2 is FQNEAQ in the germline V gene (reference sequence). Trimming left V 3 bases short and J 8 bases short, with 9 bases between. This CDR3 is 12 amino acids long. The CDR3 sequence is CASSFRSFTQYF. The CDR3 region has the DNA TGTGCCAGCAGCTTTAGAAGTTTTACGCAGTATTTT.

This chain joins TRBV6-5 and TRBJ2-1; D unresolved. Trimming took off 6 bases at V and 7 bases at J, with 13 bases between the two ends. The CDR3 is made up of 13 amino acids. In germline, CDR1 is MNHEY, CDR2 SVGAGI. CDR3 nucleotides: TGTGCCAGCAGCACTTTTGGTCGGAATGAGCAGTTCTTC. Its protein product is CASSTFGRNEQFF.

V gene TRBV5-1 combines with J gene TRBJ2-2; D gene uncertain. Germline V gene sequence: CDR1 SGHRS, CDR2 YFSETQ. Deletions cut 1 base from V and 4 bases from J, with 8 bases between. CDR3 length equals 14 residues. The CDR3 loop reads CASSLLGFTGELFF. CDR3 bases: TGCGCCAGCAGCTTGCTCGGGTTCACCGGGGAGCTGTTTTTT.

As DNA, the CDR3 is TGTGCCAGTTTCCGGGGGGGCATCTTTGGGGCCAACGTCCTGACTTTC. This gives the protein CASFRGGIFGANVLTF. The genes are TRBV5-4 and TRBJ2-6; TRBD2 aligns across 8 bases. Germline values: CDR1 SGHNT, CDR2 YYREEE (reference sequence). Unmatched junction bases numbered 10, after V lost 8 bases and J lost 3 bases. CDR3 length: 16 residues.

The chain has TRBV4-2 and TRBJ2-7; 12 bases are shared with TRBD2. Germline V gives CDR1 LGHNA, CDR2 YNFKEQ. The V gene end was trimmed by 7 bases and the J gene end by 7 bases; junction bases not matched to a gene: 8. The CDR3 totals 14 residues. In DNA, the CDR3 is TGTGCCAGCACCGCAGGACTAGCGGGAAGGGAGCAGTACTTC. Translated, it gives CASTAGLAGREQYF.

The chain joins TRBV11-2 to TRBJ2-5; unclear D gene. The V gene's germline CDR1 is SGHAT and CDR2 FQNNGV. With 4 bases removed from V and 5 bases from J, the gap between germline ends came to 14 bases. CDR3 size: 14 residues. For the CDR3, the DNA is TGTGCCAGCAGCTCCCCTAGGTACCGGGAGACCCAGTACTTC. It is translated as CASSSPRYRETQYF.

This clone was seen just once. V is TRBV4-2 and J is TRBJ2-7; tentatively, D is TRBD2 (6 bases). The CDR3 length is 17 residues. V dropped 0 bases and J dropped 2 bases, with 17 bases sitting between them. Germline V gene lookup returns CDR1 LGHNA and CDR2 YNFKEQ. The chain's CDR3 is CASSQEGVASAAYEQYF. In nucleotides, the CDR3 is TGTGCCAGCAGCCAAGAGGGGGTGGCTAGCGCGGCCTACGAGCAGTACTTC.

J is TRBJ1-1 and V is TRBV19, with D tentatively TRBD1 (5 bases). The CDR3 spans 15 residues. CDR1 and CDR2 from the germline V gene are LNHDA and SQIVND (reference sequence). The V end was cut by 3 bases, the J end by 5 bases, with 16 bases between. CDR3: CASSIHAGRGTEAFF. The CDR3 DNA sequence: TGTGCCAGTAGTATCCACGCGGGGAGGGGTACTGAAGCTTTCTTT. Drawing the rest from reference TRBV19 and TRBJ1-1, the complete variable domain is DGGITQSPKYLFRKEGQNVTLSCEQNLNHDAMYWYRQDPGQGLRLIYYSQIVNDFQKGDIAEGYSVSREKKESFPLTVTSAQKNPTAFYLCASSIHAGRGTEAFFGQGTRLTVV.

The V call is TRBV6-5, the J call TRBJ1-2, with D tentatively TRBD1 (6 bases). CDR3 size: 14 residues. Deletions cut 4 bases from V and 7 bases from J, with 16 bases between. Germline values: CDR1 MNHEY, CDR2 SVGAGI. The CDR3 region has the DNA TGTGCCAGCAGTTCCCCATGGGGGGGCGGTGGCTACACCTTC. Its protein product is CASSSPWGGGGYTF.

The V gene is TRBV12-5, the J gene TRBJ2-3; 10 bases line up with TRBD1. CDR1 LGHNT and CDR2 FRNRAP come from the germline V gene. Trimming took 6 bases from V and 6 from J; bases not matched to a gene: 6. The CDR3 is 14 residues long. CDR3 nucleotide sequence: TGTGCTAGTGGCGGACAGGGGGGAGGGGATACGCAGTATTTT. It encodes CASGGQGGGDTQYF.

This clone was observed once. The chain uses TRBV18 and TRBJ2-7, with D tentatively TRBD2 (5 bases). Between the trimmed V and J ends, which lost 2 bases and 1 base, there was a span of 12 bases. Germline assignment: CDR1 KGHSH and CDR2 LQKENI. CDR3 length: 15 amino acids. The CDR3 DNA is TGTGCCAGCTCACCAATGGCCGAGGGTTCCTACGAGCAGTACTTC. The encoded protein is CASSPMAEGSYEQYF.

This clone was picked up a small number of times. The chain carries TRBV7-3 and TRBJ1-1, with D hard to call. Trimming pared 2 bases from V and 0 bases from J, leaving 4 bases between. The germline V gene has CDR1 SGHTA and CDR2 FQGTGA. CDR3 size: 13 residues. CDR3 loop: CASSLELNTEAFF. CDR3 in DNA: TGTGCCAGCAGCTTAGAACTGAACACTGAAGCTTTCTTT.

The chain combines TRBV9 with TRBJ2-5; D is ambiguous. Trimming took 4 bases from V and 0 from J, leaving 19 bases between them. Germline CDR1 is SGDLS and CDR2 is YYNGEE. This CDR3 is built from 17 residues. CDR3 amino acids: CASSRRPSSRDQETQYF. CDR3 DNA: TGTGCCAGCAGCCGACGACCATCTTCCCGGGACCAAGAGACCCAGTACTTC.

As DNA, the CDR3 is TGCGCCAGCAGCTTGAGGGCGTCCAATGAGCAGTTCTTC. Translation: CASSLRASNEQFF. The J gene is TRBJ2-1, the V gene TRBV5-1; D is undetermined. Germline V gene data show CDR1 as SGHRS and CDR2 as YFSETQ. Trimming took off 1 base at V and 6 bases at J, with 8 bases between the two ends. The CDR3 consists of 13 residues.

This chain joins TRBV10-1 and TRBJ2-5; 10 bases align to TRBD2. CDR3 length: 17 residues. V dropped 6 bases and J dropped 7; count of bases not matched to a gene: 17. Germline V lookup: CDR1 WNHNN, CDR2 SYGVQD (reference sequence). The CDR3 sequence is CASSVYTLAGGLRTQYF. DNA for the CDR3: TGCGCCAGCAGCGTCTATACCTTAGCGGGAGGATTAAGGACCCAGTACTTC.

V and J are TRBV9 and TRBJ2-7; TRBD2 agrees at 7 bases. V lost 0 bases to trimming and J lost 2 bases; unmatched junction nucleotides: 5. This CDR3 has 15 residues. CDR1 is SGDLS, CDR2 YYNGEE, per germline. In DNA, the CDR3 is TGTGCCAGCAGCGTAGGGCTAGCGGCTCCCTACGAGCAGTACTTC. This gives the protein CASSVGLAAPYEQYF.

This clone has more than one count but fewer than ten. This chain uses TRBV10-3 with TRBJ1-5, with D unresolved. The germline V gene has CDR1 ENHRY and CDR2 SYGVKD. This CDR3 comprises 14 residues. V lost 2 bases and J lost 6, with 11 bases in between. This CDR3 reads CAISEGEMSQPQHF. The CDR3 bases are TGTGCCATCAGTGAGGGGGAGATGAGTCAGCCCCAGCATTTT.

The chain has TRBV7-9 and TRBJ1-3; D gene uncertain. Per germline, CDR1 SEHNR and CDR2 FQNEAQ (reference sequence). The CDR3 covers 13 residues. V was shortened by 5 bases and J by 1 base, with 6 bases between the two germline ends. The DNA of the CDR3 is TGTGCCAGCAGCGGCCTGTCTGGAAACACCATATATTTT. Protein: CASSGLSGNTIYF.